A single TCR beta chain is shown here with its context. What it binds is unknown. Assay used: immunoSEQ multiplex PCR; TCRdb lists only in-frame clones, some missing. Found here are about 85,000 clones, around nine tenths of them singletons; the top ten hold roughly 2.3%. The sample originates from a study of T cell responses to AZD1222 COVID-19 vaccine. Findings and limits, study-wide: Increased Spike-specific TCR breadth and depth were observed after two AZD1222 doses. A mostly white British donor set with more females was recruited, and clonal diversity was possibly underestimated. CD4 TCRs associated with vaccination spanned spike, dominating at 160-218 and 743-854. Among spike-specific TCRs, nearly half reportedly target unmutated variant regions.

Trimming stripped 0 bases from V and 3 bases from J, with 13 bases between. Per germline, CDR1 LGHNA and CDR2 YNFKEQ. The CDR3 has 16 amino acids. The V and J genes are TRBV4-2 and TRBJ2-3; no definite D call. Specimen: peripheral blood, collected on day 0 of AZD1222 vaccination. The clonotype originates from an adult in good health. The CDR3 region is CASSQDRPGATDTQYF. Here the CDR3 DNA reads TGTGCCAGCAGCCAAGATCGGCCGGGCGCTACAGATACGCAGTATTTT.